This T cell receptor (beta chain) was sequenced for a study of response to subunit inactivated influenza vaccine. Each CDR3 protein is one row after TCRdb ran MiXCR on the RT-PCR reads. The repertoire holds around 600,000 distinct CDR3 sequences, 11% seen once, with approximately 10% in the top ten. Germline V gene data show CDR1 as SGHTA and CDR2 as FQGNSA. The CDR3 spans 15 residues. The V end was cut by 1 base, the J end by 7 bases, with 14 bases between. These data were also reused for a study on T cells expressing NK-cell markers. From that second work: Template switching by 5'RACE with UMIs generated the TCR beta cDNA. A handful of donors likewise had their CD3+CD56-NKG2C+ fraction led by these clonotypes.

The sequencing used PBMCs from blood, collected on the day of vaccination. This chain connects TRBV7-2 to TRBJ2-4, with D possibly being TRBD1 or TRBD2 (6 bases each). The receptor was derived from a man aged 45 to 65 who received an inactivated influenza vaccine. As DNA, the CDR3 is TGTGCCAGCAGCTTAGTAGCAGTAGGGGGGAACATTCAGTACTTC. Its translation is CASSLVAVGGNIQYF. Full variable domain (missing parts from reference TRBV7-2 and TRBJ2-4): GAGVSQSPSNKVTEKGKDVELRCDPISGHTALYWYRQSLGQGLEFLIYFQGNSAPDKSGLPSDRFSAERTGGSVSTLTIQRTQQEDSAVYLCASSLVAVGGNIQYFGAGTRLSVL.